These T cell receptor beta chains were read from a single sample in a study of control samples from healthy donors and cancer patients. The data were produced by immunoSEQ multiplex PCR, yet TCRdb's version contains in-frame clones alone and is incomplete. The data hold some 96,000 clones, with approximately 95% observed a single time. Sequencing used blood. The receptor source for this set is a man aged 18 to 35 in good health. The CDR3 runs from the conserved cysteine through the conserved F or W. The D gene is left open where the match is weak. Clone size is stated in some rows and not others, as once, few, many or a class when expanded.

D gene: NA
J gene: TRBJ2-7
V gene: TRBV29-1
clone size: NA
CDR3 protein: CSVPDGNLGEQYF
CDR3 DNA: TGCAGCGTTCCGGACGGGAACTTGGGGGAGCAGTACTTC

D gene: NA
J gene: TRBJ1-1
V gene: TRBV7-9
clone size: NA
CDR3 protein: CASSLKKWDTEAFF
CDR3 DNA: TGTGCCAGCAGCTTAAAAAAATGGGACACTGAAGCTTTCTTT

D gene: NA
J gene: TRBJ2-1
V gene: TRBV10-3
clone size: NA
CDR3 protein: CAISFGETNEQFF
CDR3 DNA: TGTGCCATCAGTTTTGGGGAAACGAATGAGCAGTTCTTC

D gene: NA
J gene: TRBJ1-2
V gene: TRBV2
clone size: NA
CDR3 protein: CASTPDGGYYGYTF
CDR3 DNA: TGTGCCAGCACCCCAGACGGGGGTTACTATGGCTACACCTTC

D gene: TRBD2
J gene: TRBJ2-1
V gene: TRBV28
clone size: NA
CDR3 protein: CASSPRGRSGRSGRFAEQFF
CDR3 DNA: TGTGCCAGCAGTCCCAGGGGGCGCAGTGGACGTAGCGGGAGGTTTGCTGAGCAGTTCTTC

D gene: NA
J gene: TRBJ2-1
V gene: TRBV10-2
clone size: NA
CDR3 protein: CASNMGPSVGEQFF
CDR3 DNA: TGCGCCAGCAACATGGGGCCCAGCGTTGGTGAGCAGTTCTTC

D gene: NA
J gene: TRBJ1-2
V gene: TRBV28
clone size: NA
CDR3 protein: CASRSLGGVIGTWGYTF
CDR3 DNA: TGTGCCAGCAGATCCCTAGGGGGGGTTATCGGGACTTGGGGCTACACCTTC

D gene: NA
J gene: TRBJ1-5
V gene: TRBV12-5
clone size: NA
CDR3 protein: CASGSGGLPQHF
CDR3 DNA: TGTGCTAGTGGCTCGGGGGGACTGCCCCAGCATTTT

D gene: TRBD2
J gene: TRBJ2-1
V gene: TRBV3-1/TRBV3-2
clone size: once
CDR3 protein: CASSRPGTSYNEQFF
CDR3 DNA: TGTGCCAGCAGCCGACCCGGGACTAGCTACAATGAGCAGTTCTTC

D gene: TRBD2
J gene: TRBJ2-2
V gene: TRBV5-1
clone size: NA
CDR3 protein: CASSSGLAGGPSANTGELFF
CDR3 DNA: TGCGCCAGCAGCTCGGGACTAGCGGGGGGGCCCTCCGCGAACACCGGGGAGCTGTTTTTT

D gene: NA
J gene: TRBJ2-7
V gene: TRBV5-6
clone size: NA
CDR3 protein: CASSLTDRNYEQYF
CDR3 DNA: TGTGCCAGCAGCTTAACGGACAGAAACTACGAGCAGTACTTC

D gene: NA
J gene: TRBJ1-5
V gene: TRBV27
clone size: once
CDR3 protein: CASRGTRNQPQHF
CDR3 DNA: TGTGCCAGCAGAGGGACACGCAATCAGCCCCAGCATTTT

D gene: NA
J gene: TRBJ2-5
V gene: TRBV13
clone size: NA
CDR3 protein: CASSLTRESETQYF
CDR3 DNA: TGTGCCAGCAGCTTAACCCGGGAATCGGAGACCCAGTACTTC

D gene: NA
J gene: TRBJ1-2
V gene: TRBV27
clone size: NA
CDR3 protein: CASSFGDLSGYTF
CDR3 DNA: TGTGCCAGCAGTTTCGGGGATCTCAGTGGCTACACCTTC

D gene: NA
J gene: TRBJ2-5
V gene: TRBV5-6
clone size: NA
CDR3 protein: CASSLARGETQYF
CDR3 DNA: TGTGCCAGCAGCTTGGCTAGAGGTGAGACCCAGTACTTC

D gene: NA
J gene: TRBJ1-2
V gene: TRBV27
clone size: NA
CDR3 protein: CASSLSKGPRGGYTF
CDR3 DNA: TGTGCCAGCAGTTTGTCGAAGGGACCCCGGGGTGGCTACACCTTC

D gene: NA
J gene: TRBJ1-1
V gene: TRBV11-3
clone size: NA
CDR3 protein: CASSLATNTEAFF
CDR3 DNA: TGTGCCAGCAGCTTAGCCACGAACACTGAAGCTTTCTTT

D gene: NA
J gene: TRBJ1-1
V gene: TRBV30
clone size: NA
CDR3 protein: CAWSRRSEAFF
CDR3 DNA: TGTGCCTGGAGTCGCAGGTCTGAAGCTTTCTTT

D gene: NA
J gene: TRBJ1-2
V gene: TRBV19
clone size: NA
CDR3 protein: CASSHSSGANYGYTF
CDR3 DNA: TGTGCCAGTAGTCATTCGTCGGGTGCCAACTATGGCTACACCTTC

D gene: NA
J gene: TRBJ2-2
V gene: TRBV9
clone size: few
CDR3 protein: CASSPTSLSTGELFF
CDR3 DNA: TGTGCCAGCAGCCCGACGTCTTTGAGCACCGGGGAGCTGTTTTTT

D gene: TRBD1
J gene: TRBJ1-2
V gene: TRBV5-1
clone size: NA
CDR3 protein: CASSPPDRFSTF
CDR3 DNA: TGCGCCAGCAGCCCCCCGGACAGGTTCTCCACCTTC

D gene: TRBD1
J gene: TRBJ1-2
V gene: TRBV10-3
clone size: NA
CDR3 protein: CAISEDRGRGDYGYTF
CDR3 DNA: TGTGCCATCAGCGAGGACAGGGGCCGAGGGGACTATGGCTACACCTTC

D gene: NA
J gene: TRBJ2-5
V gene: TRBV29-1
clone size: NA
CDR3 protein: CSVEAGKGGPETQYF
CDR3 DNA: TGCAGCGTTGAGGCGGGAAAAGGAGGTCCAGAGACCCAGTACTTC

D gene: NA
J gene: TRBJ1-5
V gene: TRBV7-2
clone size: NA
CDR3 protein: CASSLATGPGYQPQHF
CDR3 DNA: TGTGCCAGCAGCTTAGCGACAGGCCCGGGTTATCAGCCCCAGCATTTT

D gene: NA
J gene: TRBJ1-1
V gene: TRBV10-3
clone size: NA
CDR3 protein: CAISPSAGEAFF
CDR3 DNA: TGTGCCATCAGTCCCTCCGCAGGGGAAGCTTTCTTT

D gene: NA
J gene: TRBJ2-7
V gene: TRBV5-1
clone size: NA
CDR3 protein: CASSPGPSYEQYF
CDR3 DNA: TGCGCCAGCAGCCCGGGCCCTTCCTACGAGCAGTACTTC

D gene: TRBD2
J gene: TRBJ2-3
V gene: TRBV7-2
clone size: NA
CDR3 protein: CASSSGLAGIDTQYF
CDR3 DNA: TGTGCCAGCAGCTCCGGACTAGCGGGAATAGATACGCAGTATTTT

D gene: NA
J gene: TRBJ1-2
V gene: TRBV5-1
clone size: NA
CDR3 protein: CASSLPPGNTNYGYTF
CDR3 DNA: TGCGCCAGCAGCTTGCCTCCGGGAAACACTAACTATGGCTACACCTTC

D gene: NA
J gene: TRBJ1-2
V gene: TRBV25-1
clone size: NA
CDR3 protein: CASDGNYGYTF
CDR3 DNA: TGTGCCAGTGATGGTAACTATGGCTACACCTTC